Following are 29 T cell receptor beta chains from one sample sequenced in a study of response to subunit inactivated influenza vaccine (dated by TCRdb to the late 2010s). Library method: RT-PCR. The reads were generated on an Illumina HiSeq 2500. The public reads were reprocessed in TCRdb via fastp at Q25 and MiXCR, keeping in-frame beta chains. Rows are unified per CDR3 protein, each entry keeping the most common DNA and genes. A total of 290,000 or so distinct CDR3 sequences appear in this sample, roughly 22% of them only once. The ten biggest clones cover around 10% of the sample. Sequenced material: PBMCs from blood, taken less than 22 months after vaccination. These receptors all come from a man between 45 and 75 years old who received an inactivated influenza vaccine. Donor details come from another sample of the same person, matched by shared clones.

The chain recombines TRBV11-2 with TRBJ2-5; 9 nucleotides match TRBD1. There are 15 residues in the CDR3. V gave up 6 bases and J gave up 5 bases; unmatched junction bases: 10. Germline assignment: CDR1 SGHAT and CDR2 FQNNGV. CDR3 loop: CASRNPYRGRETQYF. The CDR3 region has the DNA TGTGCCAGCAGGAATCCCTACAGGGGGCGGGAGACCCAGTACTTC. Variable domain in full (rest from reference TRBV11-2 and TRBJ2-5): EAGVAQSPRYKIIEKRQSVAFWCNPISGHATLYWYQQILGQGPKLLIQFQNNGVVDDSQLPKDRFSAERLKGVDSTLKIQPAKLEDSAVYLCASRNPYRGRETQYFGPGTRLLVL.

The V gene is TRBV4-3, the J gene TRBJ2-4; possible D gene TRBD2, 5 bases. V was cut by 3 bases and J by 0 bases, with 6 bases left in between. Germline CDR1 reads LGHNA; CDR2 reads YSLEER. The CDR3 spans 14 residues. The CDR3 DNA reads as TGCGCCAGCAGCCAGACTATAGCCAAAAACATTCAGTACTTC. It is translated as CASSQTIAKNIQYF.

This clonotype appeared a few times. The genes are TRBV5-4 and TRBJ2-5; a possible D gene is TRBD2 (6 bases). This CDR3 region has 14 residues. V was trimmed by 4 bases and J by 2 bases, leaving 12 bases between them. Per the germline V gene, CDR1 is SGHNT and CDR2 is YYREEE (reference sequence). The chain's CDR3 is CASSLEGTQETQYF. CDR3 coding DNA: TGTGCCAGCAGCCTAGAGGGGACTCAAGAGACCCAGTACTTC.

At least ten counts were recorded for this clonotype. The chain links TRBV6-2 or TRBV6-3 to TRBJ1-2; 8 positions agree with TRBD1. Germline V gene data show CDR1 as MNHEY and CDR2 as SVGEGT. The CDR3 length is 14 residues. V lost 6 bases and J lost 7; bases outside the gene matches: 10. Written as DNA, the CDR3 is TGTGCCAGCAGAAAGACAGGGGAGAGCTCTGGCTACACCTTC. Translated: CASRKTGESSGYTF.

The J gene is TRBJ1-2, the V gene TRBV5-4; 9 bases align to TRBD1. Unmatched junction bases numbered 4, after V lost 9 bases and J lost 4 bases. CDR1 and CDR2 from the germline V gene are SGHNT and YYREEE (reference sequence). The CDR3 totals 12 residues. For the CDR3, the DNA is TGTGCCATCGCGACAGGGGGCTATGGCTACACCTTC. This codes for CAIATGGYGYTF. Based on the CDR3 plus reference TRBV5-4 and TRBJ1-2, the full variable domain is ETGVTQSPTHLIKTRGQQVTLRCSSQSGHNTVSWYQQALGQGPQFIFQYYREEENGRGNFPPRFSGLQFPNYSSELNVNALELDDSALYLCAIATGGYGYTFGSGTRLTVV.

V and J are TRBV7-9 and TRBJ1-2; 10 nucleotides agree with TRBD1. The CDR3 sequence is 17 residues long. Trimming removed 1 base from V and 7 bases from J; junction bases left unmatched: 12. Germline CDR1 SEHNR, CDR2 FQNEAQ (reference sequence). CDR3: CASSLELGQGSEAGYTF. The DNA of the CDR3 is TGTGCCAGCAGCTTAGAATTGGGACAGGGGTCGGAAGCTGGCTACACCTTC. Supplemented by reference TRBV7-9 and TRBJ1-2, the full variable domain reads DTGVSQNPRHKITKRGQNVTFRCDPISEHNRLYWYRQTLGQGPEFLTYFQNEAQLEKSRLLSDRFSAERPKGSFSTLEIQRTEQGDSAMYLCASSLELGQGSEAGYTFGSGTRLTVV.

The chain recombines TRBV9 with TRBJ2-3; possibly TRBD1 for D (6 bases). The CDR3 is 18 residues long. The germline V gene has CDR1 SGDLS and CDR2 YYNGEE. V lost 0 bases, J lost 2 bases, and 19 bases lay in between. This CDR3 is CASSVARGGGHFTDTQYF. The CDR3 DNA is TGTGCCAGCAGCGTAGCACGGGGTGGGGGACACTTCACAGATACGCAGTATTTT.

This chain links TRBV6-1 with TRBJ1-1; 10 bases are shared with TRBD1. The CDR3 spans 14 residues. The germline V gene encodes CDR1 MNHNS and CDR2 SASEGT. V lost 6 bases to trimming and J lost 6 bases; unmatched junction nucleotides: 7. The CDR3 loop reads CASRTGGAGPEAFF. For the CDR3, the DNA is TGTGCCAGCAGGACAGGGGGCGCGGGTCCTGAAGCTTTCTTT.

The sample holds a few counts of this clonotype. V is TRBV12-3 or TRBV12-4 and J is TRBJ2-6, with D possibly called TRBD1 or TRBD2 (5 bases each). Trimming removed 7 bases at V and 2 bases at J, with 18 bases between. The CDR3 has 17 residues. CDR3 in DNA: TGTGCCAGCATTTCGGGCAGGGAGATCGCTGGGGCCAACGTCCTGACTTTC. This gives the protein CASISGREIAGANVLTF.

This clonotype occurred a few times. The chain joins TRBV2 to TRBJ1-3; 9 nucleotides match TRBD1. Germline loops: CDR1 SNHLY, CDR2 FYNNEI. V lost 6 bases and J lost 2; bases outside the gene matches: 2. The CDR3 length is 14 residues. CDR3 residues: CASSRTGAGNTIYF. CDR3 nucleotide sequence: TGTGCCAGCAGCAGGACAGGGGCTGGAAACACCATATATTTT.

Only a few counts were recorded for this clonotype. The chain links TRBV9 to TRBJ1-5; D gene unclear. The CDR3 totals 14 residues. V shed 0 bases and J shed 0 bases, with 4 bases lying between them. CDR1 is SGDLS and CDR2 is YYNGEE in the germline V gene. This chain's CDR3 is CASSVGDSNQPQHF. CDR3 nucleotides: TGTGCCAGCAGCGTAGGGGATAGCAATCAGCCCCAGCATTTT.

The chain is built from TRBV29-1 and TRBJ1-5; TRBD1 aligns across 8 bases. J lost 2 bases, V lost 1 base, and 4 bases had no gene match. CDR3 length: 15 amino acids. Looked up from germline, CDR1 is SQVTM and CDR2 is ANQGSEA. The CDR3 coding sequence is TGCAGCGTTGAAGTAGGGGGACAGGGCAATCAGCCCCAGCATTTT. It is translated as CSVEVGGQGNQPQHF.

This rearrangement joins TRBV7-2 to TRBJ2-1; the match to TRBD1 covers 11 bases. Losses at the gene ends were 0 bases for V and 3 bases for J; bases not matched to a gene: 4. CDR1 SGHTA and CDR2 FQGNSA come from the germline V gene. The CDR3 runs to 17 residues. The CDR3 sequence: CASSLAAGTGGYNEQFF. The CDR3 DNA reads TGTGCCAGCAGCTTAGCGGCCGGGACAGGGGGCTACAATGAGCAGTTCTTC.

V gene TRBV4-1 combines with J gene TRBJ2-1, with 7 nucleotides matching TRBD2. CDR1 and CDR2 from the germline V gene are MGHRA and YSYEKL. The CDR3 loop spans 16 amino acids. V lost 3 bases and J lost 8; bases outside the gene matches: 13. The CDR3 DNA sequence: TGCGCCAGCAGCCACGCCGGACTAGTCCAATCCGATGAGCAGTTCTTC. This sequence encodes CASSHAGLVQSDEQFF.

The chain recombines TRBV4-3 with TRBJ1-5; 9 nucleotides line up with TRBD1. V dropped 4 bases and J dropped 0; count of bases not matched to a gene: 4. The CDR3 consists of 16 residues. Germline V gene sequence: CDR1 LGHNA, CDR2 YSLEER. CDR3 in amino acids: CASSLDRGYSNQPQHF. CDR3 sequence (DNA): TGCGCCAGCAGCCTGGACAGGGGATATAGCAATCAGCCCCAGCATTTT.

The V gene is TRBV7-2, the J gene TRBJ2-1; 9 nucleotides match TRBD2. Germline V gene sequence: CDR1 SGHTA, CDR2 FQGNSA. V lost 7 bases, J lost 3 bases, and 7 bases stayed unmatched. The CDR3 length is 15 residues. In DNA, the CDR3 is TGTGCCAGCACCTTGACTAGCGGAGACTACAATGAGCAGTTCTTC. It specifies CASTLTSGDYNEQFF.

Of note for this clonotype: Compared with germline, one end of the junction differs, possibly owing to a read error. J is TRBJ2-2 and V is TRBV28; 9 positions agree with TRBD1. There are 17 residues in the CDR3. CDR1 is MDHEN and CDR2 is SYDVKM in the germline V gene. The DNA of the CDR3 is TGTGCCGGCAGTTTATGGTGGGACAGGGCGAACACCGGGGAGCTGTTTTTT. Its protein is CAGSLWWDRANTGELFF.

This clonotype was seen only a few times. The chain couples TRBV15 to TRBJ1-5, with D unclear. In germline, CDR1 is LNHNV, CDR2 YYDKDF (reference sequence). This CDR3 contains 14 residues. V lost 0 bases and J lost 3, with 6 bases in between. The CDR3 loop reads CATSRDADNQPQHF. The CDR3 nucleotides are TGTGCCACCAGCAGAGATGCAGACAATCAGCCCCAGCATTTT.

This clonotype was counted a few times. The chain's CDR3 is CASSTKGGTNEKLFF. The CDR3 coding sequence is TGCGCCAGCAGCACGAAAGGGGGCACTAATGAAAAACTGTTTTTT. The chain couples TRBV5-1 to TRBJ1-4, with 7 bases aligning to TRBD1. The CDR3 has 15 amino acids. Trimming cost V 4 bases and J 2 bases; bases outside gene matches: 5. Germline V lookup: CDR1 SGHRS, CDR2 YFSETQ.

The rearrangement links TRBV7-2 to TRBJ1-2; 7 nucleotides agree with TRBD1. The CDR3 runs to 15 residues. Germline loops: CDR1 SGHTA, CDR2 FQGNSA. The V gene end was trimmed by 1 base and the J gene end by 7 bases; junction bases not matched to a gene: 9. CDR3 loop: CASSLEARGRGGYTF. The CDR3, as DNA: TGTGCCAGCAGCTTAGAGGCGAGGGGGCGCGGTGGCTACACCTTC.

This clonotype was counted ten times or more. The chain recombines TRBV7-9 with TRBJ1-1; 7 nucleotides align to TRBD1. V was pared by 6 bases and J by 2 bases, with 12 bases of the junction left unmatched. Per the germline V gene, CDR1 is SEHNR and CDR2 is FQNEAQ (reference sequence). This CDR3 has 16 amino acids. As DNA, the CDR3 is TGTGCCAGCAGTTGGCCGGGACAGACATTTAACACTGAAGCTTTCTTT. Protein sequence: CASSWPGQTFNTEAFF. Full variable domain (remainder filled in from reference TRBV7-9 and TRBJ1-1): DTGVSQNPRHKITKRGQNVTFRCDPISEHNRLYWYRQTLGQGPEFLTYFQNEAQLEKSRLLSDRFSAERPKGSFSTLEIQRTEQGDSAMYLCASSWPGQTFNTEAFFGQGTRLTVV.

This clonotype was observed a few times. This chain connects TRBV28 to TRBJ2-1; 7 bases are a match to TRBD2. Per germline, CDR1 MDHEN and CDR2 SYDVKM. This CDR3 has 13 residues. After removal of 6 bases from V and 4 bases from J, the junction contained 3 bases not matched to a gene. CDR3 bases: TGTGCCAGCAGAGGGCGGGGGTACAATGAGCAGTTCTTC. Protein sequence: CASRGRGYNEQFF.

V and J are TRBV20-1 and TRBJ2-1; TRBD2 agrees at 8 bases. CDR1 and CDR2 from the germline V gene are DFQATT and SNEGSKA (reference sequence). J was trimmed by 8 bases and V by 1 base; bases with no gene match: 13. The CDR3 is made up of 16 amino acids. In nucleotides, the CDR3 is TGCAGTGCTAGAGGAGACGGGAGGGCCAGCATGGATGAGCAGTTCTTC. Protein: CSARGDGRASMDEQFF.

The rearrangement joins TRBV7-8 to TRBJ1-2; TRBD1 aligns across 8 bases. J lost 5 bases, V lost 5 bases, and 10 bases had no gene match. This CDR3 contains 15 residues. Germline CDR1 is SGHVS and CDR2 is FQNEAQ. The CDR3 spells CASSLQGGTGYGYTF. Written as DNA, the CDR3 is TGTGCCAGCAGCCTACAGGGGGGGACAGGTTATGGCTACACCTTC.

The rearrangement joins TRBV20-1 to TRBJ2-1; D may be TRBD2 (7 bases). V was shortened by 5 bases and J by 7 bases, with 21 bases between the two germline ends. This CDR3 is 15 amino acids long. Germline V gives CDR1 DFQATT, CDR2 SNEGSKA (reference sequence). Here the CDR3 DNA reads TGCAGTGCTGGGAGGGGCAGGGGTCCTCATAATGAGCAGTTCTTC. It yields the protein CSAGRGRGPHNEQFF.

This clonotype has ten or more counts. The chain recombines TRBV7-2 with TRBJ1-2, with D hard to call. The CDR3 length is 16 residues. Trimming removed 1 base at V and 5 bases at J, with 17 bases between. Germline V gene sequence: CDR1 SGHTA, CDR2 FQGNSA. The CDR3 bases are TGTGCCAGCAGCTTAGAGAGCGTATTAGACCCGTATGGCTACACCTTC. This gives the protein CASSLESVLDPYGYTF.

This clonotype was picked up many times. The V and J genes are TRBV7-8 and TRBJ1-3; D gene uncertain. The CDR3 has 16 residues. Germline CDR1 reads SGHVS; CDR2 reads FQNEAQ. Trimming left V 0 bases short and J 4 bases short, with 13 bases between. The CDR3 spells CASSLAAGLDGNTIYF. The CDR3 nucleotides read TGTGCCAGCAGCTTAGCGGCAGGCTTGGACGGAAACACCATATATTTT.

This clonotype was counted a few times. The V call is TRBV5-5, the J call TRBJ1-5; a possible D gene is TRBD1 (6 bases). This CDR3 spans 16 amino acids. Germline-derived CDR1 and CDR2 are SGHKS and YYEKEE (reference sequence). V shed 1 base and J shed 0 bases, with 11 bases lying between them. CDR3 nucleotides: TGTGCCAGCAGCTTGACCGGGACACTTAGCAATCAGCCCCAGCATTTT. This sequence encodes CASSLTGTLSNQPQHF.

This CDR3 reads CASSINSPTNEKLFF. The CDR3 coding sequence is TGCGCCAGCAGCATCAATAGTCCAACTAATGAAAAACTGTTTTTT. The J gene is TRBJ1-4, the V gene TRBV5-1; D not resolved. The CDR3 extends over 15 amino acids. Per the germline V gene, CDR1 is SGHRS and CDR2 is YFSETQ. V was cut by 4 bases and J by 0 bases, with 10 bases left in between.